This T cell receptor (beta chain) is drawn from a study of T cell responses to AZD1222 COVID-19 vaccine. Method: immunoSEQ multiplex PCR; TCRdb's copy keeps in-frame clones and lacks some. The sample contains some 130,000 clones, roughly 82% of which appear only once. Germline CDR1 and CDR2: SGHTA and FQGTGA. The CDR3 runs 13 residues. The ends lost 8 bases at V and 1 base at J; junction bases unmatched: 3. Sequences were derived from peripheral blood, sampled on day 0 of AZD1222 vaccination. The rearrangement links TRBV7-3 to TRBJ1-1; 8 nucleotides agree with TRBD1. This receptor was taken from an adult in good health. The CDR3 loop is CASGQGSNTEAFF. CDR3 DNA: TGTGCCAGCGGACAGGGATCGAACACTGAAGCTTTCTTT.